This T cell receptor beta chain stems from a study of OX40 agonist ivuxolimab in advanced cancers. Study context: The study reported partial responses in three patients: one hepatocellular carcinoma, two cutaneous melanoma.

Germline CDR1 is MDHEN and CDR2 is SYDVKM. This CDR3 is built from 15 residues. V was trimmed by 6 bases and J by 0 bases, leaving 11 bases between them. Clones were read by immunoSEQ multiplex PCR, and TCRdb kept only the in-frame ones, dropping some. The sample records 75,000 to 100,000 clones, around 90% being singletons. J is TRBJ2-2 and V is TRBV28; no clear D. The sequence was collected from an adult with an advanced solid tumor such as melanoma, head and neck, liver or kidney cancer. The sequencing here drew on CD4+ or CD8+ T cells sorted from blood, taken in a trial of the OX40 agonist ivuxolimab. In DNA form, the CDR3 reads TGTGCCAGCAGCGTAGCTACCTCGAACACCGGGGAGCTGTTTTTT. Amino acids: CASSVATSNTGELFF.